This T cell receptor beta chain was identified in a study of T cell changes during pregnancy in multiple sclerosis. Repertoires were generated with immunoSEQ multiplex PCR, while TCRdb's copy carries only in-frame clones and drops some. The sample contains some 100,000 clones, 80% to 95% of which appear only once. The sequence came from a female donor with multiple sclerosis, enrolled in a pregnancy study. This material consisted of peripheral blood, taken in the second trimester of pregnancy.

CDR3 DNA sequence: TGTGCCAGCGAAGGAGCAGGGGGCGTTTATGGCTACACCTTC. Its translation is CASEGAGGVYGYTF. This chain joins TRBV28 and TRBJ1-2, with 8 bases lining up with TRBD1. The CDR3 has 14 residues. Germline V CDR1 and CDR2: MDHEN, SYDVKM. J was trimmed by 5 bases and V by 8 bases; bases with no gene match: 10.